This T cell receptor beta chain was captured by sequencing in a study of early T cells in non-severe SARS-CoV-2 infection. Findings and limits, study-wide: CD4 and private specificities were missed by VDJdb matching, which favored anti-spike CD8 responses.

Molecules of cDNA were individually given unique molecular identifiers that were attached to them. TCRdb called the 5' RACE reads again in MiXCR, with one record for every CDR3 protein. The profile covers some 80,000 distinct CDR3 sequences, with more than 9% appearing a single time and around 7.5% taken by the ten largest. As concerns this clonotype: No antigen is known for it.

The CDR3 extends over 15 amino acids. The germline CDR1 and CDR2 sequences are SNHLY and FYNNEI. Trimming shortened V by 4 bases and J by 8 bases, and 19 bases separated the two germline ends. This specimen consisted of whole blood, obtained at baseline. The chain carries TRBV2 and TRBJ2-3; the D is unclear. The source of this sequence is an adult who was a healthcare worker with PCR-confirmed SARS-CoV-2 infection or an uninfected control (not recorded which). The CDR3 protein is CASSGVSAIPRTQYF. CDR3 in DNA: TGTGCCAGCAGTGGGGTTTCGGCCATACCACGTACGCAGTATTTT.